This T cell receptor (beta chain) was recovered during a study of T cell responses to AZD1222 COVID-19 vaccine. Whole-study results and caveats: Increased Spike-specific TCR breadth and depth were observed after two AZD1222 doses. Baseline antibody screening turned up just six seropositive AZD1222 recipients.

Generated by immunoSEQ multiplex PCR, the TCRdb table keeps only in-frame clones and is missing some. The sample lists 140,000 to 150,000 clones, around 92% occurring once. The CDR3 runs 16 residues. Germline loops: CDR1 LGHDT, CDR2 YNNKEL (reference sequence). V was clipped by 4 bases and J by 4 bases; unmatched bases: 7. Comments on this clone: Antigen: not known.

The chain employs TRBV3-1 (or the pseudogene TRBV3-2) and TRBJ2-1, with 10 bases that match TRBD1. Sequenced material: peripheral blood, taken 28 days after the second AZD1222 dose. The receptor comes from an adult who received the AZD1222 COVID-19 vaccine. CDR3 sequence: CASSLRTGGLYNEQFF. In nucleotides, the CDR3 is TGTGCCAGCAGCCTAAGGACAGGGGGGCTTTACAATGAGCAGTTCTTC.